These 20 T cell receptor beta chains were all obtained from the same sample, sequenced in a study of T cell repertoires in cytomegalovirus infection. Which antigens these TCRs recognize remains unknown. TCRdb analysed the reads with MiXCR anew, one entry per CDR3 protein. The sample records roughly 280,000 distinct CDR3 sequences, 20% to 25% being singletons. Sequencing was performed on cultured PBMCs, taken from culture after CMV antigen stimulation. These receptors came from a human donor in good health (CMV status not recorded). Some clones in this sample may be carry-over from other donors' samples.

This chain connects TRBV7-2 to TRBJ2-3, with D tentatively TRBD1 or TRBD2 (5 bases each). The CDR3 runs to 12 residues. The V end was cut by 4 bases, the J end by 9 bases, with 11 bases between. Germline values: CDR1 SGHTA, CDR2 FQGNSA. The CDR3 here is CASSSAGGTQYF. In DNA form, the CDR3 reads TGTGCCAGCAGCTCCGCTGGGGGAACGCAGTATTTT.

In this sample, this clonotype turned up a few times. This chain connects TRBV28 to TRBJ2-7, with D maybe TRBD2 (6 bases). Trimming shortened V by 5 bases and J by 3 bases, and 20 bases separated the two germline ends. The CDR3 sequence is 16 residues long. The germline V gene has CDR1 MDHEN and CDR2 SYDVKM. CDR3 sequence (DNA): TGTGCCAGCAGTGGAAACTTCGGGGGACCGTACTACGAGCAGTACTTC. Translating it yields CASSGNFGGPYYEQYF.

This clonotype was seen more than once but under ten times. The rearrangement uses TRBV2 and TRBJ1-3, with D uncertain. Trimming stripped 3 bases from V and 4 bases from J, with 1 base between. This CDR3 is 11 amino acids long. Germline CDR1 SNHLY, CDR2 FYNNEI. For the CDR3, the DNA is TGTGCCAGCAGTGAGGGAAACACCATATATTTT. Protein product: CASSEGNTIYF.

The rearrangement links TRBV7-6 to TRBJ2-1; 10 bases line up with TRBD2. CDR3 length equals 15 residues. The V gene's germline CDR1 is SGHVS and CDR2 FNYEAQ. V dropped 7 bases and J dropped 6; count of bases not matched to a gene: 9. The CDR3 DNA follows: TGTGCCAGCATAGAGAGCGGGAGGGCTAGCAATGAGCAGTTCTTC. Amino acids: CASIESGRASNEQFF.

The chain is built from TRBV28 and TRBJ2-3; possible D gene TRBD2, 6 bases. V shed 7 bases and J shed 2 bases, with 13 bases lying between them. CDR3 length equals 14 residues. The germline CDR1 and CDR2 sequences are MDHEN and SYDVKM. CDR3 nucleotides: TGTGCCAGCAACGGGCGGGGCCCCACAGATACGCAGTATTTT. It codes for CASNGRGPTDTQYF. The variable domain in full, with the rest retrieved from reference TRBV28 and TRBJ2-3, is DVKVTQSSRYLVKRTGEKVFLECVQDMDHENMFWYRQDPGLGLRLIYFSYDVKMKEKGDIPEGYSVSREKKERFSLILESASTNQTSMYLCASNGRGPTDTQYFGPGTRLTVL.

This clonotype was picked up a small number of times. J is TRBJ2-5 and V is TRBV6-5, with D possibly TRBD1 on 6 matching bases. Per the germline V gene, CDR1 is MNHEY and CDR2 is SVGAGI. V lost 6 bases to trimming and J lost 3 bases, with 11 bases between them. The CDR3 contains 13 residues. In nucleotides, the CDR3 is TGTGCCAGCAGCCACAGGGCCAAAGAGACCCAGTACTTC. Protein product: CASSHRAKETQYF.

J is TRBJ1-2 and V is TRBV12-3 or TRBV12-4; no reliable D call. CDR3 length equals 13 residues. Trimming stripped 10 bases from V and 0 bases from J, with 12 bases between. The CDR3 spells CATSAAPNYGYTF. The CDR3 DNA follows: TGTGCCACCTCGGCAGCCCCTAACTATGGCTACACCTTC.

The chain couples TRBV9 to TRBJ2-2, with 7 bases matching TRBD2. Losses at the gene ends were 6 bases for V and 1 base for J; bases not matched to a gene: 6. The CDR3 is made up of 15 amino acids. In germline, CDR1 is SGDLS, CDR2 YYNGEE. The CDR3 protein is CASTILAENTGELFF. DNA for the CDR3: TGTGCCAGCACGATCCTAGCGGAGAACACCGGGGAGCTGTTTTTT.

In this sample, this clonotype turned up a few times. CDR3 residues: CASSLTGGANVLTF. In nucleotides, the CDR3 is TGTGCCAGCAGCCTAACAGGTGGGGCCAACGTCCTGACTTTC. The gene calls are TRBV12-3 or TRBV12-4 and TRBJ2-6, with D maybe TRBD1 (5 bases). V lost 6 bases and J 3 bases, leaving 9 bases between the germline ends. The CDR3 is 14 residues long.

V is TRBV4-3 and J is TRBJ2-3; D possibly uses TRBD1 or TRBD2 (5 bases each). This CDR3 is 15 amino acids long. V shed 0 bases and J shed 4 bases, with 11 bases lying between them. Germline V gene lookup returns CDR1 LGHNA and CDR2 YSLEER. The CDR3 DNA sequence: TGCGCCAGCAGCCAAGAGGGGGTGAGCGCAGATACGCAGTATTTT. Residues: CASSQEGVSADTQYF.

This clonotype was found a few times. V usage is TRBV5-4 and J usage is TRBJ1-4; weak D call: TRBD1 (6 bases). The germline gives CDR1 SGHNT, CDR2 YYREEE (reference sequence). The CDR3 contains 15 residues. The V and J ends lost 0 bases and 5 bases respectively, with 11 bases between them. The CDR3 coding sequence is TGTGCCAGCAGCTTGGAGGGGGGGCCGAATGAAAAACTGTTTTTT. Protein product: CASSLEGGPNEKLFF. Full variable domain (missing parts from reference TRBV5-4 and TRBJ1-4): ETGVTQSPTHLIKTRGQQVTLRCSSQSGHNTVSWYQQALGQGPQFIFQYYREEENGRGNFPPRFSGLQFPNYSSELNVNALELDDSALYLCASSLEGGPNEKLFFGSGTQLSVL.

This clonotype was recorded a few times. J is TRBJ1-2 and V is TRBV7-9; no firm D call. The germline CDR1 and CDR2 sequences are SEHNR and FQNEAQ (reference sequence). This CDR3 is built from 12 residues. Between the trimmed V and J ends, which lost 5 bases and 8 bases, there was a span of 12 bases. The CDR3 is CASSPYPRGYTF. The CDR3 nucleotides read TGTGCCAGCAGCCCCTACCCCAGGGGCTACACCTTC.

The CDR3 sequence: CASKSTEAFF. In DNA, the CDR3 is TGTGCCAGCAAGAGCACTGAAGCTTTCTTT. J is TRBJ1-1 and V is TRBV6-2 or TRBV6-3, with no clear D. Trimming removed 7 bases at V and 4 bases at J, with 4 bases between. Germline CDR1 reads MNHEY; CDR2 reads SVGEGT. This CDR3 region has 10 residues.

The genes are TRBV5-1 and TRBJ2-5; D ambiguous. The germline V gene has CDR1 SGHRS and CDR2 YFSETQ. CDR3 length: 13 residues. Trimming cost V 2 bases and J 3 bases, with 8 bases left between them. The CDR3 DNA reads TGCGCCAGCAGCTTTGAACGGGAAGAGACCCAGTACTTC. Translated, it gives CASSFEREETQYF.

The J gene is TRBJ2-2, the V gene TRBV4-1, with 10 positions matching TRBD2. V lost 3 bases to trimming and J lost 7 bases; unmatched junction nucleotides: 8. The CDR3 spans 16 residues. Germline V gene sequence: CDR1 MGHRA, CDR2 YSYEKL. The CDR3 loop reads CASSHTAGGFGGELFF. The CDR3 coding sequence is TGCGCCAGCAGCCACACAGCGGGGGGGTTCGGCGGGGAGCTGTTTTTT.

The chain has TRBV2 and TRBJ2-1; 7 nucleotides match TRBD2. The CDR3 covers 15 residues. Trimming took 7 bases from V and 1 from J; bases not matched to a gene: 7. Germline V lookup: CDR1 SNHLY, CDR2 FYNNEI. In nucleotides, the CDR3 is TGTGCCAGCAAATCGCGGGAGCAGTCCTACAATGAGCAGTTCTTC. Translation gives CASKSREQSYNEQFF.

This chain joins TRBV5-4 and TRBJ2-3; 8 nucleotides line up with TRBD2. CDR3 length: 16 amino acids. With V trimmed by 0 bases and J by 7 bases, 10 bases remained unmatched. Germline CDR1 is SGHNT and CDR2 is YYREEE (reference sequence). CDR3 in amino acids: CASSLAGTSGRHTQYF. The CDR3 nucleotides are TGTGCCAGCAGCTTGGCCGGTACTAGCGGAAGACATACGCAGTATTTT.

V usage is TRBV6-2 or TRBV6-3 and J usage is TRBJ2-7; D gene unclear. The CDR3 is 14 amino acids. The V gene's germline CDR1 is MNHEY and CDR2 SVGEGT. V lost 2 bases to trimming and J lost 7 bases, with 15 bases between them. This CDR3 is CASSYEVRSFEQYV. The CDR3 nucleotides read TGTGCCAGCAGTTACGAGGTCCGCTCCTTTGAGCAGTACGTC.

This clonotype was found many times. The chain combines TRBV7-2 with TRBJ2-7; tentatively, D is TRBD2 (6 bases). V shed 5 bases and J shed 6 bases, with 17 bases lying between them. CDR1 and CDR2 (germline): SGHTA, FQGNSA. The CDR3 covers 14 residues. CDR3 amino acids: CASSRSGKGIEQYF. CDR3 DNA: TGTGCCAGCAGCCGTAGCGGAAAGGGGATCGAGCAGTACTTC.

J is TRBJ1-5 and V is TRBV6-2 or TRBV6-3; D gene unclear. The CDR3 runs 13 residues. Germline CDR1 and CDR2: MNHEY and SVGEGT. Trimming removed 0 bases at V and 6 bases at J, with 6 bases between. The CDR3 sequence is CASSYSEVQPQHF. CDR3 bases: TGTGCCAGCAGTTACTCGGAAGTTCAGCCCCAGCATTTT.